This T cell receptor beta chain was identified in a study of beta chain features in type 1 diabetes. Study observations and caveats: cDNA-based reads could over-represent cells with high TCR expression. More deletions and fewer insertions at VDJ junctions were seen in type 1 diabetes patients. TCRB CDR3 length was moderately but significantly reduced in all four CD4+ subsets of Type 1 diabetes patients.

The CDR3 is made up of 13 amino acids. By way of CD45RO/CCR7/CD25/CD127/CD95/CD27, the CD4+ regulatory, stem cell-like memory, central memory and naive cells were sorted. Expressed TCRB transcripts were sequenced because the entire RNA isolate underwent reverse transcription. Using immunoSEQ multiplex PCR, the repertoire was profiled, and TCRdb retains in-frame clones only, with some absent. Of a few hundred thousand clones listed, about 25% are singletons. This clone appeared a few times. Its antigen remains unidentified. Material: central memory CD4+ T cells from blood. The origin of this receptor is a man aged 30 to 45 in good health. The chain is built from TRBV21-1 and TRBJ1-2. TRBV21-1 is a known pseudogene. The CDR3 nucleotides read TGTGCCAGCAGCACCTGCGTCCTCTATGGCTACACCTTC. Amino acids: CASSTCVLYGYTF.